The rows below give T cell receptor beta chains drawn from one sample of a study of blood T cell repertoires in COVID-19. TCRdb keeps only in-frame clones here, not all; method: immunoSEQ multiplex PCR. The table lists some 53,000 clones, 89% of them singletons, with around 5% in the top ten. Sequencing used peripheral blood. The receptors stem from a man aged 60 to 75 with active COVID-19. Each CDR3 is given with its conserved first and last residue. A D gene is named only where the DNA matches it firmly. Clone size, where shown, is once, few, many, or a class for clones that have expanded.

clone_size	j_call	v_call	d_call	cdr3_length	cdr3_nt	cdr3_aa
.	TRBJ1-5	TRBV9	.	14	TGTGCCAGCAGCGTAGGGACAGTCAATCAGCCCCAGCATTTT	CASSVGTVNQPQHF
.	TRBJ2-7	TRBV11-1	TRBD2	18	TGTGCCAGCAGCTTAGCGGCGAATCGGATTAGCGGGATCCCCGAGCAGTACTTC	CASSLAANRISGIPEQYF
.	TRBJ2-5	TRBV24-1	TRBD1	16	TGTGCCACCAGTGATTCCCCCACAGGGGTTTGGGAGACCCAGTACTTC	CATSDSPTGVWETQYF
.	TRBJ2-7	TRBV3-1/TRBV3-2	TRBD2	14	TGTGCCAGCAGCCAAGGGACTAGAGTCTACGAGCAGTACTTC	CASSQGTRVYEQYF
.	TRBJ1-1	TRBV13	.	14	TGTGCCAGCAGCCGAGGACAGCAGAACACTGAAGCTTTCTTT	CASSRGQQNTEAFF
.	TRBJ1-2	TRBV7-9	TRBD1	16	TGTGCCAGCAGCTTAGTATCGGTCGGGACAGACTATGGCTACACCTTC	CASSLVSVGTDYGYTF
.	TRBJ2-7	TRBV5-3	TRBD2	15	TGTGCCAGAAGGCGGTGCGCTAGCGGCCCCTACGAGCAGTACTTC	CARRRCASGPYEQYF
.	TRBJ1-4	TRBV6-5	.	16	TGTGCCAGCAGTTTAATGTCGGGGGTTATTAATGAAAAACTGTTTTTT	CASSLMSGVINEKLFF
.	TRBJ1-2	TRBV15	.	15	TGTGCCACCAGCAAGGGGCAGGGAACCTATTTCGGCTACACCTTC	CATSKGQGTYFGYTF
.	TRBJ2-1	TRBV29-1	.	14	TGCAGCGTCGGACAGAGGCTATCCTACAATGAGCAGTTCTTC	CSVGQRLSYNEQFF
.	TRBJ2-7	TRBV24-1	TRBD2	16	TGTGCCACCAGTGATGCGACTAGCGGGGACCATTACGAGCAGTACTTC	CATSDATSGDHYEQYF
.	TRBJ2-5	TRBV6-2/TRBV6-3	.	13	TGTGCCAGCAGTACACAATCGAAAGAGACCCAGTACTTC	CASSTQSKETQYF
.	TRBJ2-7	TRBV27	TRBD1	15	TGTGCCAGCAGTCCGGGGTGGACAGGGGGCGCCGAGCAGTACTTC	CASSPGWTGGAEQYF
.	TRBJ2-1	TRBV20-1	TRBD2	14	TGCAGTGCTAGTAGCGGGAGGGGAAACAATGAGCAGTTCTTC	CSASSGRGNNEQFF
once	TRBJ1-1	TRBV2	.	12	TGTGCCAGCACCTCGGGGAACACTGAAGCTTTCTTT	CASTSGNTEAFF
.	TRBJ2-3	TRBV20-1	TRBD2	16	TGCAGTGCTAGTGGGCTAGCGGGGGGATTGACAGATACGCAGTATTTT	CSASGLAGGLTDTQYF
.	TRBJ1-3	TRBV19	TRBD1	14	TGTGCCAGCCTCACAGGGGGCACTGGAAACACCATATATTTT	CASLTGGTGNTIYF
.	TRBJ2-7	TRBV13	.	17	TGTGCCAGCAGCTTAAATCCCTCCAAGCTTAATCTCTACGAGCAGTACTTC	CASSLNPSKLNLYEQYF
.	TRBJ1-2	TRBV4-3	.	15	TGCGCCAGCAGCCAAGAGTTACAGACCAACTATGGCTACACCTTC	CASSQELQTNYGYTF
.	TRBJ1-2	TRBV9	TRBD1	15	TGTGCCAGCAGCGTAGCTCCAGGGGGGAAATATGGCTACACCTTC	CASSVAPGGKYGYTF
.	TRBJ2-7	TRBV11-2	TRBD2	12	TGTGCCAGCAGCCCTAGCGGCTACGAGCAGTACTTC	CASSPSGYEQYF
.	TRBJ2-7	TRBV3-1/TRBV3-2	TRBD2	16	TGTGCCAGCAGCCCCCAACTAGCGGGCCAATCCTACGAGCAGTACTTC	CASSPQLAGQSYEQYF
.	TRBJ2-7	TRBV5-1	TRBD2	15	TGCGCCAGCAGCTTGGCGCTAGCGGGATCCTACGAGCAGTACTTC	CASSLALAGSYEQYF
few	TRBJ1-1	TRBV28	TRBD1	13	TGTGCCAGCGCCCTGACAGGGTTCACTGAAGCTTTCTTT	CASALTGFTEAFF
.	TRBJ1-4	TRBV5-3	TRBD1	15	TGTGCCAGAAGCGGGTGTGGCAGGGGGGATGAAAAACTGTTTTTT	CARSGCGRGDEKLFF
once	TRBJ1-2	TRBV5-6	TRBD1	14	TGTGCCAGCAGCGTGACAGGGCCCTCTTGGGGCTACACCTTC	CASSVTGPSWGYTF
once	TRBJ1-2	TRBV6-5	.	15	TGTGCCAGCAGTTACCCAGGGTGGGGTAACTATGGCTACACCTTC	CASSYPGWGNYGYTF
.	TRBJ1-1	TRBV19	.	15	TGTGCCAGTAGATCGGCGGGCCTGTCCGGAACTGAAGCTTTCTTT	CASRSAGLSGTEAFF
once	TRBJ1-1	TRBV24-1	.	14	TGTGCCACCAGTGATTCCTCGGTGAACACTGAAGCTTTCTTT	CATSDSSVNTEAFF
.	TRBJ2-3	TRBV10-3	TRBD2	15	TGTGCCATCAGTGAGGAAGCGGGACCCACAGATACGCAGTATTTT	CAISEEAGPTDTQYF
.	TRBJ2-7	TRBV5-3	.	15	TGTGCCAGAAGCTTGGCAGCGGAGACGTTCTACGAGCAGTACTTC	CARSLAAETFYEQYF
once	TRBJ2-2	TRBV28	TRBD2	15	TGTGCCAGCACCCGGACTAGCATCAACACCGGGGAGCTGTTTTTT	CASTRTSINTGELFF
.	TRBJ2-7	TRBV6-5	TRBD1	12	TGTGCCAGCAGCCGACAGGGCTACGAGCAGTACTTC	CASSRQGYEQYF
.	TRBJ2-7	TRBV6-5	.	14	TGTGCCAGCAGTTACTCGAGAGGGTCCTACGAGCAGTACTTC	CASSYSRGSYEQYF
.	TRBJ2-1	TRBV11-3	TRBD2	15	TGTGCCAGCAGCCACTGGCGGGAGCTTGACAATGAGCAGTTCTTC	CASSHWRELDNEQFF
.	TRBJ1-4	TRBV5-4	.	13	TGTGCCAGCAGCTCTGAGTCAAGTGAAAAACTGTTTTTT	CASSSESSEKLFF
.	TRBJ2-7	TRBV6-5	.	16	TGTGCCAGCAGTTACTGGGGCCAGGGCGCTACCTACGAGCAGTACTTC	CASSYWGQGATYEQYF
.	TRBJ1-4	TRBV25-1	.	13	TGTGCCAGCAGTACAGGGACTAATGAAAAACTGTTTTTT	CASSTGTNEKLFF
.	TRBJ1-2	TRBV18	.	16	TGTGCCAGCTCACCACGGCAGGGCGCCCATAACTATGGCTACACCTTC	CASSPRQGAHNYGYTF
.	TRBJ2-3	TRBV11-2	.	14	TGTGCCAGCAGCTTAGGAGCGGGCACAGATACGCAGTATTTT	CASSLGAGTDTQYF
.	TRBJ2-3	TRBV3-1/TRBV3-2	TRBD2	20	TGTGCCAGCAGCCAACCCTTTCAGGGACTAGCGGGAGGGATTAAAGATACGCAGTATTTT	CASSQPFQGLAGGIKDTQYF
.	TRBJ1-3	TRBV19	TRBD1	16	TGTGCCACCGACCTGGACGAGGGGGCGGCTGGAAACACCATATATTTT	CATDLDEGAAGNTIYF
.	TRBJ2-7	TRBV11-2	TRBD2	18	TGTGCCAGCAGCCCCCTTCTTAGCGGGAGTCCCAGCTCCTACGAGCAGTACTTC	CASSPLLSGSPSSYEQYF